These 15 T cell receptor beta chains originate from one sample sequenced in a study of blood T cell repertoires in COVID-19. Libraries were prepared by immunoSEQ multiplex PCR; TCRdb keeps only in-frame clonotypes and omits some of them. The data hold 75,000 to 80,000 clones, with about 88% observed a single time. Sequenced material: peripheral blood. Every receptor here comes from a human donor in a cohort sampled during active COVID-19.

V and J are TRBV2 and TRBJ2-1, with D maybe TRBD2 (6 bases). The V and J ends lost 5 bases and 0 bases respectively, with 17 bases between them. CDR3 size: 17 residues. Per germline, CDR1 SNHLY and CDR2 FYNNEI. This chain's CDR3 is CASSPSIGRFSYNEQFF. CDR3 in DNA: TGTGCCAGCAGTCCAAGTATCGGGAGATTCTCCTACAATGAGCAGTTCTTC.

The chain joins TRBV6-5 to TRBJ1-5; 10 bases agree with TRBD1. In germline, CDR1 is MNHEY, CDR2 SVGAGI. The CDR3 consists of 14 residues. The junction had 3 bases not matched to a gene; V was cut back by 5 bases and J by 5 bases. The CDR3 DNA reads TGTGCCAGCAGTAGGACAGGGGGTTATCAGCCCCAGCATTTT. It codes for CASSRTGGYQPQHF.

This sequence joins TRBV4-2 and TRBJ2-5, with a possible D match to TRBD1 (6 bases). The germline V and J ends were trimmed by 1 base and 2 bases, with 17 bases remaining between them. Germline-derived CDR1 and CDR2 are LGHNA and YNFKEQ. The CDR3 length is 17 residues. The CDR3 DNA is TGTGCCAGCAGCCAAGGCCTATTTCAGGGGTCTCAAGAGACCCAGTACTTC. This encodes CASSQGLFQGSQETQYF.

The chain has TRBV12-5 and TRBJ2-1; a weak D match, TRBD2 (6 bases). Per germline, CDR1 LGHNT and CDR2 FRNRAP. Trimming pared 0 bases from V and 8 bases from J, leaving 17 bases between. CDR3 length: 16 amino acids. The CDR3 DNA reads as TGTGCTAGTGGTTTGGTACCGGACGGGAGTCGCGATGAGCAGTTCTTC. Its protein is CASGLVPDGSRDEQFF.

Here the CDR3 reads CASSIGGTGYGYTF. In DNA form, the CDR3 reads TGTGCCAGCAGCATAGGGGGGACAGGCTATGGCTACACCTTC. The chain is built from TRBV11-2 and TRBJ1-2, with TRBD1 matching 8 bases. V dropped 5 bases and J dropped 4; count of bases not matched to a gene: 6. Germline assignment: CDR1 SGHAT and CDR2 FQNNGV. The CDR3 covers 14 residues. Based on the CDR3 plus reference TRBV11-2 and TRBJ1-2, the full variable domain is EAGVAQSPRYKIIEKRQSVAFWCNPISGHATLYWYQQILGQGPKLLIQFQNNGVVDDSQLPKDRFSAERLKGVDSTLKIQPAKLEDSAVYLCASSIGGTGYGYTFGSGTRLTVV.

The chain carries TRBV5-1 and TRBJ2-7, with 7 bases that match TRBD1. With 4 bases clipped from V and 1 base from J, the junction kept 8 bases outside the gene matches. The CDR3 runs to 15 residues. In germline, CDR1 is SGHRS, CDR2 YFSETQ. CDR3 region: CASSKTGTDSYEQYF. DNA of the CDR3: TGCGCCAGCAGCAAAACCGGGACAGATTCCTACGAGCAGTACTTC.

The chain uses TRBV7-9 and TRBJ1-4; D not resolved. The CDR3 covers 12 residues. Germline V gene sequence: CDR1 SEHNR, CDR2 FQNEAQ (reference sequence). The V end was cut by 3 bases, the J end by 6 bases, with 5 bases between. The CDR3 sequence: CASSFGDEKLFF. The CDR3 DNA follows: TGTGCCAGCAGCTTCGGGGATGAAAAACTGTTTTTT.

This chain joins TRBV5-5 and TRBJ1-2; unclear D gene. This CDR3 comprises 16 residues. Trimming cost V 0 bases and J 2 bases, with 14 bases left between them. Germline assignment: CDR1 SGHKS and CDR2 YYEKEE (reference sequence). As DNA, the CDR3 is TGTGCCAGCAGCTTGGTGGGAGGAGAACTGAACTATGGCTACACCTTC. Encoded protein: CASSLVGGELNYGYTF.

This chain links TRBV2 with TRBJ1-2, with 7 bases fitting TRBD1. Trimming at V came to 4 bases and at J to 10 bases, leaving 9 bases not matched to a gene. The CDR3 loop spans 13 amino acids. Germline CDR1 is SNHLY and CDR2 is FYNNEI. The CDR3 spells CASSGSNRGYYTF. In DNA, the CDR3 is TGTGCCAGCAGTGGTTCGAACAGGGGCTACTACACCTTC.

The V gene is TRBV7-9, the J gene TRBJ1-2; D ambiguous. Germline V CDR1 and CDR2: SEHNR, FQNEAQ (reference sequence). The ends were cut back, 0 bases at V and 4 bases at J, with 9 bases in the middle. The CDR3 is 14 residues long. The chain's CDR3 is CASSLAEGPYGYTF. DNA of the CDR3: TGTGCCAGCAGCTTAGCGGAGGGTCCCTATGGCTACACCTTC.

The chain uses TRBV29-1 and TRBJ2-5, with 8 bases fitting TRBD1. With V trimmed by 6 bases and J by 2 bases, 5 bases remained unmatched. The V gene's germline CDR1 is SQVTM and CDR2 ANQGSEA. The CDR3 consists of 13 residues. CDR3 bases: TGCAGCGTGGGGACAGGAGGACAAGAGACCCAGTACTTC. It codes for CSVGTGGQETQYF.

The chain has TRBV30 and TRBJ1-2; the D gene is possibly TRBD1 (6 bases). CDR1 and CDR2 from the germline V gene are GTSNPN and SVGIG (reference sequence). Trimming stripped 4 bases from V and 4 bases from J, with 10 bases between. This CDR3 comprises 12 residues. The CDR3 loop reads CAWTQTGYGYTF. The CDR3, as DNA: TGTGCCTGGACACAGACAGGCTATGGCTACACCTTC.

The chain employs TRBV19 and TRBJ1-1, with 8 positions matching TRBD1. The trim removed 4 bases at V and 3 bases at J, leaving 10 bases unmatched. This CDR3 is built from 16 residues. Germline V gene data show CDR1 as LNHDA and CDR2 as SQIVND (reference sequence). The CDR3: CASSKWAGGIYTEAFF. The CDR3 DNA reads TGTGCCAGTAGTAAGTGGGCAGGGGGCATATACACTGAAGCTTTCTTT.

The chain uses TRBV29-1 and TRBJ2-7; TRBD2 matches at 7 bases. Germline CDR1 and CDR2: SQVTM and ANQGSEA. The CDR3 covers 14 residues. V shed 4 bases and J 4 bases; nucleotides not matched to a gene: 10. CDR3 DNA sequence: TGCAGCGTTGCGGGGAGGGCGGGAAAATACGAGCAGTACTTC. Its protein product is CSVAGRAGKYEQYF.

J is TRBJ2-7 and V is TRBV6-6; 12 bases match TRBD1. CDR3 length equals 16 residues. Looked up from germline, CDR1 is MNHNY and CDR2 is SVGAGI (reference sequence). J was trimmed by 4 bases and V by 4 bases; bases with no gene match: 8. The CDR3 reads CASSSYRDRGHYEQYF. As DNA, the CDR3 is TGTGCCAGCAGTTCCTACCGGGACAGGGGGCATTACGAGCAGTACTTC.